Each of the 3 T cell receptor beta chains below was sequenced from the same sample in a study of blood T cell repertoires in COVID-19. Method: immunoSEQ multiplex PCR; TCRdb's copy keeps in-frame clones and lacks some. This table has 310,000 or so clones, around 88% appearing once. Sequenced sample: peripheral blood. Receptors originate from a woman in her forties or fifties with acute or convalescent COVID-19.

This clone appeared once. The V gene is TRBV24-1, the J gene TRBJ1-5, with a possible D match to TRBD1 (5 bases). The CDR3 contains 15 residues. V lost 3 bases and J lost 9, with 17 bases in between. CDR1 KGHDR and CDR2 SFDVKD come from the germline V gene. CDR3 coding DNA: TGTGCCACCAGTGATCCCTTGGGACCGGGACTGCCCCAGCATTTT. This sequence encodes CATSDPLGPGLPQHF.

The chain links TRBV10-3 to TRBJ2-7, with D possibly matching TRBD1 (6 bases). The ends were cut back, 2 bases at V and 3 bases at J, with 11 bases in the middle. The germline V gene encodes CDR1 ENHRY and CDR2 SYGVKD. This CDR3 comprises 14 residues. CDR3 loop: CAISEGGLDYEQYF. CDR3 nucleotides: TGTGCCATCAGTGAGGGGGGCCTCGACTACGAGCAGTACTTC.

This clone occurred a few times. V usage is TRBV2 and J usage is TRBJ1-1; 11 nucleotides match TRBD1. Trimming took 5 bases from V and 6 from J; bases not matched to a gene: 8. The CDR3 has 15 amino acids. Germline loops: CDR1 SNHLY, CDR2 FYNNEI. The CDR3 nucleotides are TGTGCCAGCAGTAAGGACAGGGGGCGACGGCCTGAAGCTTTCTTT. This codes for CASSKDRGRRPEAFF.